This entry features one T cell receptor (beta chain) sequence. This sample is part of a study of OX40 agonist ivuxolimab in advanced cancers. The CDR3 runs to 15 residues. Germline CDR1 is MGHRA and CDR2 is YSYEKL. V lost 2 bases, J lost 5 bases, and 15 bases lay in between. The protocol was immunoSEQ multiplex PCR, while the TCRdb copy is restricted to in-frame clones and leaves out a portion. The sample lists approximately 72,000 clones; roughly 84% were seen once. The receptor's source is an adult with an advanced solid tumor such as melanoma, head and neck, liver or kidney cancer. This specimen consisted of CD4+ or CD8+ T cells sorted from blood, obtained in a trial of the OX40 agonist ivuxolimab. The chain has TRBV4-1 and TRBJ2-5; D is unclear. CDR3 DNA sequence: TGCGCCAGCAGCCAACCCCTCAGGTCATGGGAGACCCAGTACTTC. It specifies CASSQPLRSWETQYF.